The sample holds many counts of the clone carrying this TCR beta chain. Antigen unknown. The sample belongs to a study of T-cell memory formation after mild COVID-19. Overall study context: The two donors had largely donor-specific TCR clusters. Study-level results: Prior to infection, memory already included some responding clones, suggesting cross-reactive memory joined. SARS-CoV-2 specificity of second-wave clones peaking day 37 was unconfirmed.

5'RACE with constant-segment primers yielded barcoded, UMI-tagged TCR alpha and TCR beta cDNA libraries. TCRdb re-called the 5' RACE reads through MiXCR, storing one row per CDR3 protein. The data hold around 220,000 distinct CDR3 sequences, with around 15% observed a single time. The V gene lost 7 bases and the J gene lost 2 bases, with 12 bases spanning the gap. This CDR3 is built from 13 residues. Germline V gene lookup returns CDR1 SGHTA and CDR2 FQGNSA. Sequencing input: PBMCs or a T cell subset sorted from them (not recorded which). The receptor was isolated from a man aged 18 to 29 who had mild COVID-19 (a few samples of this study predate the infection). Cell type and time point are not known. This chain joins TRBV7-2 and TRBJ2-7; possibly TRBD1 for D (5 bases). CDR3 region: CASTRAGAYEQYF. The CDR3 DNA is TGTGCCAGCACCAGGGCAGGCGCCTACGAGCAGTACTTC.